This T cell receptor (beta chain) was obtained from a study of CD8+ T cells in alopecia areata. In the study overall: By percentage of affected scalp area, the severity of treated patients was scored.

The treatment here: oral pan-JAK inhibitor, 5-10 mg twice daily. In alopecia areata patients, both lesional scalp punch biopsies and peripheral blood were collected. Study outcomes and limitations: Scalp clonality, along with expanded CD8+ clones among the top 100, was significantly decreased by tofacitinib.

Once RNA had been extracted, it was reverse transcribed into cDNA to act as the sequencing template. Profiling relied on immunoSEQ multiplex PCR, and the TCRdb table lists in-frame clones only, not all of them. The sample lists around 180,000 clones; roughly 60% were seen once. Germline CDR1 reads SQVTM; CDR2 reads ANQGSEA. The junction had 2 bases not matched to a gene; V was cut back by 5 bases and J by 1 base. This CDR3 has 14 residues. Remarks on this clone: Its antigen remains unknown.

The receptor comes from a human donor with alopecia areata. Specimen: CD4+ T cells sorted from blood, collected at approximately week 49, from a patient treated with tofacitinib. This chain joins TRBV29-1 and TRBJ2-2; 9 bases map to TRBD2. The CDR3 spells CSVRLAENTGELFF. The CDR3 DNA sequence: TGCAGCGTTAGACTAGCGGAGAACACCGGGGAGCTGTTTTTT.